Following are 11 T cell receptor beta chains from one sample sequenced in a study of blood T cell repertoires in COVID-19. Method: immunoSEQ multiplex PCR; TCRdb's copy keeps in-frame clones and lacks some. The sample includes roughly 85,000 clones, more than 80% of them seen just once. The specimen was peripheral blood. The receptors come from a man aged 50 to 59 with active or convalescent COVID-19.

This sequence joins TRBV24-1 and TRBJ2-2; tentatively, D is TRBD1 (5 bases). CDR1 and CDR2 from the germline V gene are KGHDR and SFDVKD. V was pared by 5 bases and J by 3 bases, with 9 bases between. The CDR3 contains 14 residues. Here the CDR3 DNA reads TGTGCCACCAGTGCTCAGGGTTACACCGGGGAGCTGTTTTTT. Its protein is CATSAQGYTGELFF.

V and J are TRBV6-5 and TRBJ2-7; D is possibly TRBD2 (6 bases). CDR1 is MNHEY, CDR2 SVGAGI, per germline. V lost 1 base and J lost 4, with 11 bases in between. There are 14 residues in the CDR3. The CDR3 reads CASSYWASGYEQYF. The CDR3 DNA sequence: TGTGCCAGCAGTTACTGGGCGAGCGGGTACGAGCAGTACTTC.

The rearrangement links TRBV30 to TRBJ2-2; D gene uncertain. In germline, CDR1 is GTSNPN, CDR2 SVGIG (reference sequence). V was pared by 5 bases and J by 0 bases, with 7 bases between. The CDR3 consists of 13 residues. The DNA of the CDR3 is TGTGCCTGGGGGCTAGCGAACACCGGGGAGCTGTTTTTT. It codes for CAWGLANTGELFF.

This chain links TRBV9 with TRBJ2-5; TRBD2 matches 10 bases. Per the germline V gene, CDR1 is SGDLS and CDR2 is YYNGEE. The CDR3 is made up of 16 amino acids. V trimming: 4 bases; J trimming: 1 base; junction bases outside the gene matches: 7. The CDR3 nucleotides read TGTGCCAGCAGCCCCAGGACTAGCGGCCCCCAAGAGACCCAGTACTTC. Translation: CASSPRTSGPQETQYF. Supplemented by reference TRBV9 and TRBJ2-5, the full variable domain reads DSGVTQTPKHLITATGQRVTLRCSPRSGDLSVYWYQQSLDQGLQFLIQYYNGEERAKGNILERFSAQQFPDLHSELNLSSLELGDSALYFCASSPRTSGPQETQYFGPGTRLLVL.

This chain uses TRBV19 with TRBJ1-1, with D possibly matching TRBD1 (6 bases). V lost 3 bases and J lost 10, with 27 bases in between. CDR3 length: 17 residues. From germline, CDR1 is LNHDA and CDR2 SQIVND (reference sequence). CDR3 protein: CASSIGDIEYQGQSAFF. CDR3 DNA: TGTGCCAGTAGTATTGGCGACATAGAATATCAAGGACAGTCAGCTTTCTTT.

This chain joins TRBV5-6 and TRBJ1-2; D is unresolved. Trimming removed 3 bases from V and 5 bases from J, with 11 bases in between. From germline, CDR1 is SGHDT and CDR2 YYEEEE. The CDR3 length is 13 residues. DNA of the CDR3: TGTGCCAGCAGCTCACGGGGAAGGTATGGCTACACCTTC. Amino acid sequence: CASSSRGRYGYTF.

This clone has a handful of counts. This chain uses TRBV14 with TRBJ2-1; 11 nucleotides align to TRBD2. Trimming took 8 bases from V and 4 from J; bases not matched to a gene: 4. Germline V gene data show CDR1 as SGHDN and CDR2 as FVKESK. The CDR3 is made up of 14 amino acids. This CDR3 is CASSGTSGYNEQFF. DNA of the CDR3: TGTGCCAGCTCCGGGACTAGCGGATACAATGAGCAGTTCTTC.

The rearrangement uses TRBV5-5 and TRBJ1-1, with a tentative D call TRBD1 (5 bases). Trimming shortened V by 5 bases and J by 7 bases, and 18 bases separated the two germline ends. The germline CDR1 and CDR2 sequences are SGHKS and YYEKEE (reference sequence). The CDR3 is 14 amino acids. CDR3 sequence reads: CASRPGGARGEAFF. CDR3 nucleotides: TGTGCCAGCAGACCCGGAGGGGCAAGAGGTGAAGCTTTCTTT.

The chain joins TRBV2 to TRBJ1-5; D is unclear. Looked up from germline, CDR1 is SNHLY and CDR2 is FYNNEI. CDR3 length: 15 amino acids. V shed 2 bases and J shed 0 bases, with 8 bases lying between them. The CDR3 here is CASSEFQNSNQPQHF. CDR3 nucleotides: TGTGCCAGCAGTGAATTTCAGAATAGCAATCAGCCCCAGCATTTT.

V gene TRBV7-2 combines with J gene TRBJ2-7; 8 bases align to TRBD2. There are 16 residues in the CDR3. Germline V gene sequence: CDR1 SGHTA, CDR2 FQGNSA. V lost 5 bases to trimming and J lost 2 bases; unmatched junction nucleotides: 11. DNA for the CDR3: TGTGCCAGCAGCCAATTCGACGGGGGGGGACCCTACGAGCAGTACTTC. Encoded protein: CASSQFDGGGPYEQYF.

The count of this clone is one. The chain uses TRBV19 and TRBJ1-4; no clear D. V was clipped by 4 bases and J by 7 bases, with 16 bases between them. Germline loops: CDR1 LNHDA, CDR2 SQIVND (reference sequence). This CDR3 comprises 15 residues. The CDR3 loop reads CASSNMVAAGEKLFF. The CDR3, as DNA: TGTGCCAGTAGTAACATGGTGGCGGCGGGTGAAAAACTGTTTTTT.